These 10 T cell receptor beta chains came from one sample sequenced in a study of T cells in localized non-small cell lung cancer. Assay: immunoSEQ multiplex PCR; the TCRdb copy retains only in-frame clones and omits some. The sample shows 25,000 to 35,000 clones, 92% of them seen only once. The starting material was peripheral blood, obtained before any cancer treatment. The source of these receptors is a female donor at least 60 years old with stage I lung adenocarcinoma.

V is TRBV10-3 and J is TRBJ1-1, with TRBD1 matching 7 bases. Germline values: CDR1 ENHRY, CDR2 SYGVKD. The V gene end was trimmed by 10 bases and the J gene end by 1 base; junction bases not matched to a gene: 3. CDR3 length equals 12 residues. The CDR3 DNA reads TGTGCCAACGGGGACAGGAACACTGAAGCTTTCTTT. Protein: CANGDRNTEAFF.

The chain combines TRBV4-1 with TRBJ1-2, with D uncertain. This CDR3 is 13 amino acids long. Trimming pared 1 base from V and 4 bases from J, leaving 7 bases between. The V gene's germline CDR1 is MGHRA and CDR2 YSYEKL. DNA of the CDR3: TGCGCCAGCAGCCAAGCACGAGCCTATGGCTACACCTTC. The encoded protein is CASSQARAYGYTF.

The chain uses TRBV6-5 and TRBJ1-4; TRBD1 matches 7 bases. V dropped 5 bases and J dropped 4; count of bases not matched to a gene: 4. CDR3 length equals 14 residues. The V gene's germline CDR1 is MNHEY and CDR2 SVGAGI. CDR3: CASSGTAVNEKLFF. The CDR3 DNA sequence: TGTGCCAGCAGTGGGACAGCGGTTAATGAAAAACTGTTTTTT.

The V and J genes are TRBV28 and TRBJ1-5, with a possible D match to TRBD1 (5 bases). CDR1 is MDHEN, CDR2 SYDVKM, per germline. V lost 7 bases and J lost 7, with 14 bases in between. The CDR3 runs 13 residues. The CDR3: CASMSGRDQPQHF. CDR3 bases: TGTGCCAGCATGTCGGGCCGGGACCAGCCCCAGCATTTT.

Concerning this clone: One end of the junction is discordant with germline, which a read error may explain. CDR3 residues: CAGSREFGETQYF. DNA of the CDR3: TGTGCCGGCTCAAGGGAGTTCGGAGAGACCCAGTACTTC. The genes are TRBV18 and TRBJ2-5; possibly TRBD2 for D (5 bases). The CDR3 extends over 13 amino acids. Germline loops: CDR1 KGHSH, CDR2 LQKENI.

V is TRBV18 and J is TRBJ2-1, with 14 bases fitting TRBD2. This CDR3 is built from 17 residues. Germline loops: CDR1 KGHSH, CDR2 LQKENI. J was trimmed by 2 bases and V by 3 bases; bases with no gene match: 3. The DNA of the CDR3 is TGTGCCAGCTCACCCAGGACTAGCGGGGGGACCTACAATGAGCAGTTCTTC. Protein sequence: CASSPRTSGGTYNEQFF.

This chain uses TRBV29-1 with TRBJ1-2, with D perhaps matching TRBD1 (5 bases). The length of the CDR3 is 16 residues. Trimming shortened V by 3 bases and J by 2 bases, and 19 bases separated the two germline ends. Germline CDR1 is SQVTM and CDR2 is ANQGSEA. The CDR3 bases are TGCAGCGTTGATAGGGGCCCCCACGAGAGGAACTATGGCTACACCTTC. Residues: CSVDRGPHERNYGYTF.

The CDR3 protein is CSVESGGRNYGYTF. In DNA, the CDR3 is TGCAGCGTTGAAAGCGGTGGCCGTAACTATGGCTACACCTTC. The chain couples TRBV29-1 to TRBJ1-2; D not resolved. The CDR3 spans 14 residues. V was pared by 2 bases and J by 1 base, with 11 bases between. CDR1 is SQVTM and CDR2 is ANQGSEA in the germline V gene.

This chain uses TRBV10-2 with TRBJ2-3, with a tentative D call TRBD1 (5 bases). The CDR3 is made up of 13 amino acids. V lost 2 bases to trimming and J lost 6 bases, with 9 bases between them. The V gene's germline CDR1 is WSHSY and CDR2 SAAADI. Here the CDR3 reads CASSETGPDTQYF. Written as DNA, the CDR3 is TGCGCCAGCAGTGAGACAGGTCCCGATACGCAGTATTTT.

This rearrangement joins TRBV7-2 to TRBJ2-4, with D maybe TRBD1 (6 bases). The germline gives CDR1 SGHTA, CDR2 FQGNSA. Trimming stripped 6 bases from V and 5 bases from J, with 14 bases between. This CDR3 is 14 amino acids long. For the CDR3, the DNA is TGTGCCAGCAGGAGGAGCAGGGGACAAAACATTCAGTACTTC. It encodes CASRRSRGQNIQYF.